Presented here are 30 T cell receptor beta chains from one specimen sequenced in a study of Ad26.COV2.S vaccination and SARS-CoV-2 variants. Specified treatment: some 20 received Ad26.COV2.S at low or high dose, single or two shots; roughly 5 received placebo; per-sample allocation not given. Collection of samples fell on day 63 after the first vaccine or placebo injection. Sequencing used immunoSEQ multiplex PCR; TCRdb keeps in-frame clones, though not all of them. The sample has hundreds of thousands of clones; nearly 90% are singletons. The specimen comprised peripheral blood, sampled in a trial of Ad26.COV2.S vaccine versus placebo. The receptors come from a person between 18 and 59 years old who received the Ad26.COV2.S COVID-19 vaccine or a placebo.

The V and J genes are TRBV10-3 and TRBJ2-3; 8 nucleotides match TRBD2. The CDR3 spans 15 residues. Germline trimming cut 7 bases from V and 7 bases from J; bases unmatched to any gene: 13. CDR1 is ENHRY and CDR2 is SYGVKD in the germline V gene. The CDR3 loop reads CAITEGIAGTNTQYF. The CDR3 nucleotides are TGTGCCATCACCGAGGGTATAGCGGGGACTAATACGCAGTATTTT.

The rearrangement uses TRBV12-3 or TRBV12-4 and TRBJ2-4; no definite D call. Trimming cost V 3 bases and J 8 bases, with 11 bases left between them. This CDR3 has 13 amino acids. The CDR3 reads CASSFGQWDIQYF. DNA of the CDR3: TGTGCCAGCAGTTTTGGTCAGTGGGACATTCAGTACTTC.

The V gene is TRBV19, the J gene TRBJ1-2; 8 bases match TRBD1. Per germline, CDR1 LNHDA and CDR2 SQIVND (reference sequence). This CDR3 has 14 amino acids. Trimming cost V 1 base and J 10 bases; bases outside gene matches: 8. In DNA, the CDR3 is TGTGCCAGTAGTATAGGAGGACAGGGCCATGACTACACCTTC. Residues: CASSIGGQGHDYTF.

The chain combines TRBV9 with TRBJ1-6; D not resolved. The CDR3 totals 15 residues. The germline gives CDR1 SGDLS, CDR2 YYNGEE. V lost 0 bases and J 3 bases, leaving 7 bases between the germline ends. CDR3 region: CASSVGLIYNSPLHF. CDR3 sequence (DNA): TGTGCCAGCAGCGTAGGTCTGATCTATAATTCACCCCTCCACTTT.

The CDR3 DNA is TGTGCCAGCAGCCTCAGCCCATCCGGGACTCCCATTAGAGCAGATACGCAGTATTTT. Translated: CASSLSPSGTPIRADTQYF. The gene calls are TRBV9 and TRBJ2-3; possibly TRBD2 for D (6 bases). Germline loops: CDR1 SGDLS, CDR2 YYNGEE. The CDR3 covers 19 residues. Between the trimmed V and J ends, which lost 4 bases and 4 bases, there was a span of 28 bases.

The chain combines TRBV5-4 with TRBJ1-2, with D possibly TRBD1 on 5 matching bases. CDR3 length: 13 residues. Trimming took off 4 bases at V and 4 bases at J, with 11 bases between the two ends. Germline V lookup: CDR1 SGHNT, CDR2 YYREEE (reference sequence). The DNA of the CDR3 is TGTGCCAGCAGCGCCTTAGGGACCTATGGCTACACCTTC. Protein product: CASSALGTYGYTF.

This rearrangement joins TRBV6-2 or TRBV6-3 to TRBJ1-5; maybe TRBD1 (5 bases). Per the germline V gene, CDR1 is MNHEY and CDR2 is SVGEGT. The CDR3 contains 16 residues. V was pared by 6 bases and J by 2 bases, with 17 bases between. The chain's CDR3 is CASSSLGGRGNQPQHF. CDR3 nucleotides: TGTGCCAGCAGCTCCTTGGGGGGTAGGGGCAATCAGCCCCAGCATTTT.

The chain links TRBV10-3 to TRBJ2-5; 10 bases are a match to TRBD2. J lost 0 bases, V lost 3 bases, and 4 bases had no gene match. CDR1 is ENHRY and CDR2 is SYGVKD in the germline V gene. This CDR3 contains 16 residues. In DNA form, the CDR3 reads TGTGCCATCAGTGACCCAGCGGGGGGGAACCAAGAGACCCAGTACTTC. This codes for CAISDPAGGNQETQYF.

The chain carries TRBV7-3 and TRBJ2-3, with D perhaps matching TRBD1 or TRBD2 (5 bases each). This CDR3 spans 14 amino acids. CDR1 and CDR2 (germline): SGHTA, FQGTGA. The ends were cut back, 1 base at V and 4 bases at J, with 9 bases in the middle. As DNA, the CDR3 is TGTGCCAGCAGCTTAAATTTGGGGGCAGATACGCAGTATTTT. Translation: CASSLNLGADTQYF.

The CDR3 DNA reads as TGTGCCAGCAGCTTGGCCGGAAGAGGTGGAAACACCATATATTTT. Translating gives CASSLAGRGGNTIYF. This chain connects TRBV5-6 to TRBJ1-3; D ambiguous. Germline assignment: CDR1 SGHDT and CDR2 YYEEEE. The CDR3 has 15 residues. With 0 bases removed from V and 3 bases from J, the gap between germline ends came to 10 bases.

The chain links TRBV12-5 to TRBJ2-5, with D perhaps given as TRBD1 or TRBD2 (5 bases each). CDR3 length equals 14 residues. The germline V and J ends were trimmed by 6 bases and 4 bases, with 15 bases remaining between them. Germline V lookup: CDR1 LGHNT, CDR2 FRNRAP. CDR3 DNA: TGTGCTAGTGGCACTGGTGGGGGAAGAGAGACCCAGTACTTC. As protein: CASGTGGGRETQYF.

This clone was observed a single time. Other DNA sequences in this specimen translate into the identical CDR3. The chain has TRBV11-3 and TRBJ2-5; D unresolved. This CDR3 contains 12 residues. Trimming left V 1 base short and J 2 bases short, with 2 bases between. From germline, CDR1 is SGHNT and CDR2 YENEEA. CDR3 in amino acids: CASSLVQETQYF. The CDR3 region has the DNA TGTGCCAGCAGCTTAGTACAAGAGACCCAGTACTTC.

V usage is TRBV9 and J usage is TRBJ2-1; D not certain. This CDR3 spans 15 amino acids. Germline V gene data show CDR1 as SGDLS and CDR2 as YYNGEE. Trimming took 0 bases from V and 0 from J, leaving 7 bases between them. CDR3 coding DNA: TGTGCCAGCAGCGTAGGGGCTAGCTCCTACAATGAGCAGTTCTTC. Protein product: CASSVGASSYNEQFF.

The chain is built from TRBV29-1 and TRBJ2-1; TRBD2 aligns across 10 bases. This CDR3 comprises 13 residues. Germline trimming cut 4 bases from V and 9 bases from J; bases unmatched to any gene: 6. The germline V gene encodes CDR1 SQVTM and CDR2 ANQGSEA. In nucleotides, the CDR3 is TGCAGCGTTGGAAGCGGGAGGGCTAGTGAGCAGTTCTTC. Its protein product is CSVGSGRASEQFF.

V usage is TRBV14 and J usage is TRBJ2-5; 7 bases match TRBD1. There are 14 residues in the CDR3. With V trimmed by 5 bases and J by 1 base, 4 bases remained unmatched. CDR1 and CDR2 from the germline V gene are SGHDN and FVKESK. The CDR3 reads CASSWGTVQETQYF. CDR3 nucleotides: TGTGCCAGCAGCTGGGGGACAGTCCAAGAGACCCAGTACTTC. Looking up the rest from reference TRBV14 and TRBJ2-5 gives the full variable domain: EAGVTQFPSHSVIEKGQTVTLRCDPISGHDNLYWYRRVMGKEIKFLLHFVKESKQDESGMPNNRFLAERTGGTYSTLKVQPAELEDSGVYFCASSWGTVQETQYFGPGTRLLVL.

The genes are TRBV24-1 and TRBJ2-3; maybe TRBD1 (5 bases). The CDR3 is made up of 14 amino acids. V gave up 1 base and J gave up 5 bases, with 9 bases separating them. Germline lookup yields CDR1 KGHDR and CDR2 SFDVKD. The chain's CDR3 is CATSDFRAGDTQYF. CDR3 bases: TGTGCCACCAGTGATTTCAGGGCTGGAGATACGCAGTATTTT.

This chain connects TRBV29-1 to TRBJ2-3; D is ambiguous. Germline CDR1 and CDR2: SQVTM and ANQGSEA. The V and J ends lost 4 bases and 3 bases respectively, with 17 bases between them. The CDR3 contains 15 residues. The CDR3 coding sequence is TGCAGCGTTGTAGGTTTAGGGTTTCATACAGATACGCAGTATTTT. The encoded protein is CSVVGLGFHTDTQYF.

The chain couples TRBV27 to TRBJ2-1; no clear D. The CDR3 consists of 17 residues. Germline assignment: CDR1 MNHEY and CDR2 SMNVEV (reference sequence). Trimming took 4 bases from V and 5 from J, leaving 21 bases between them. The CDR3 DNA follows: TGTGCCAGCAGTTCCCTTCACCGGGCCGCCTCTGACAATGAGCAGTTCTTC. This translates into CASSSLHRAASDNEQFF.

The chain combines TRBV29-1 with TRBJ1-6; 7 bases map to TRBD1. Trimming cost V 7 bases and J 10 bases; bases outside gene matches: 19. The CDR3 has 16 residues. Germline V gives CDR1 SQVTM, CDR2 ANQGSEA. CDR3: CSAEVPRQGEGSPLHF. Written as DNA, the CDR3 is TGCAGCGCAGAGGTACCAAGACAGGGAGAAGGGTCACCCCTCCACTTT.

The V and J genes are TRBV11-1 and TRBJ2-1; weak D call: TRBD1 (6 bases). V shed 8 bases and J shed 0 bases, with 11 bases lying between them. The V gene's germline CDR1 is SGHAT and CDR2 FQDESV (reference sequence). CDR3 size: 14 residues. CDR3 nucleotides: TGTGCCAGCGCTAGGGGGAGCTCCTACAATGAGCAGTTCTTC. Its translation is CASARGSSYNEQFF.

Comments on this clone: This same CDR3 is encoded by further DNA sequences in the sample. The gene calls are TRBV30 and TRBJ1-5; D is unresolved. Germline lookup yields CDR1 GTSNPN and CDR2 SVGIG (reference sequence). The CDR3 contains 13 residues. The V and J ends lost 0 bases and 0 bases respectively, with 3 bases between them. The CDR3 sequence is CAWSVLSNQPQHF. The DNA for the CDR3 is TGTGCCTGGAGTGTACTTAGCAATCAGCCCCAGCATTTT.

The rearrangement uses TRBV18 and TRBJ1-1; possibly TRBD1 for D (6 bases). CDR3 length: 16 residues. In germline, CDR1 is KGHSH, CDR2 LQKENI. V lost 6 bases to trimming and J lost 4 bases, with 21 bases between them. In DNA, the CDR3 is TGTGCCAGCTCGCAGGGGAAGGGCTATTATGGCACTGAAGCTTTCTTT. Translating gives CASSQGKGYYGTEAFF.

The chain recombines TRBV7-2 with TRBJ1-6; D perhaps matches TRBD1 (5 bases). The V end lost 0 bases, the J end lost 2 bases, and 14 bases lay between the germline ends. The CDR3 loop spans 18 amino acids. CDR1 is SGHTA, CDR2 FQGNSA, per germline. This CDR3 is CASSLAATRVAYNSPLHF. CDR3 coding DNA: TGTGCCAGCAGCTTAGCGGCGACCAGGGTCGCCTATAATTCACCCCTCCACTTT.

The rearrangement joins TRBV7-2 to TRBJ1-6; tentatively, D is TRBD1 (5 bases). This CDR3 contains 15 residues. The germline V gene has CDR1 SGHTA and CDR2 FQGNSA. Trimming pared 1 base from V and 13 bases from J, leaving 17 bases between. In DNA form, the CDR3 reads TGTGCCAGCAGCTTAGTTGTCCGGGGGTCGGGGCCCCTCCACTTT. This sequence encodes CASSLVVRGSGPLHF.

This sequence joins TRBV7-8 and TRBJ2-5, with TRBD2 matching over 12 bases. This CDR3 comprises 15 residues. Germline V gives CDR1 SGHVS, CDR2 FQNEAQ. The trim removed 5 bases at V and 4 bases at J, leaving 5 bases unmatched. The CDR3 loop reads CASSRTSGDTETQYF. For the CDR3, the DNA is TGTGCCAGCAGCCGGACTAGCGGGGACACAGAGACCCAGTACTTC.

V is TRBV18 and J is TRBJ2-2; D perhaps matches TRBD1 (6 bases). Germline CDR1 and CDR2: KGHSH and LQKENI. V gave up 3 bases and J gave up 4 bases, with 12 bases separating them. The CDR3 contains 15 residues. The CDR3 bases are TGTGCCAGCTCACCGTACAGGGAACCCACCGGGGAGCTGTTTTTT. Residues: CASSPYREPTGELFF.

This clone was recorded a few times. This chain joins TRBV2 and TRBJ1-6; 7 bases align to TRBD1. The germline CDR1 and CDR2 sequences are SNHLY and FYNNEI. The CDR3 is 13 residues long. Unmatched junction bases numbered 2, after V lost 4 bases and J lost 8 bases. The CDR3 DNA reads TGTGCCAGCAGTGGGCAGGGGGATTCACCCCTCCACTTT. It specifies CASSGQGDSPLHF.

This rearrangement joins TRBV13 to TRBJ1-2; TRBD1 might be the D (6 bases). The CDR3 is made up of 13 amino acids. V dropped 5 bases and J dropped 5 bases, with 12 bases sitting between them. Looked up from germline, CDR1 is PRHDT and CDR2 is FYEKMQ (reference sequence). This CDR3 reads CASSNRDLYGYTF. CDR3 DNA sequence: TGTGCCAGCAGCAACAGGGACCTTTATGGCTACACCTTC.

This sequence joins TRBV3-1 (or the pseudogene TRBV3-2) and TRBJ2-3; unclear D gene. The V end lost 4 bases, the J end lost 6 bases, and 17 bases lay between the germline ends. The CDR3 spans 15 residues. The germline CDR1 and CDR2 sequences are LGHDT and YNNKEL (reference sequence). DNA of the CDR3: TGTGCCAGCAGCCGGCTTAGCCGTCTAGGCGATACGCAGTATTTT. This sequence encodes CASSRLSRLGDTQYF.

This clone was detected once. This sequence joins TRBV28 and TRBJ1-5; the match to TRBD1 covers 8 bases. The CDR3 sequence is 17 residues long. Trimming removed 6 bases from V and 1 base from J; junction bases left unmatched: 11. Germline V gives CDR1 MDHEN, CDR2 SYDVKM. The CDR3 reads CASSPGQGLGSNQPQHF. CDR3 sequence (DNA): TGTGCCAGCAGCCCTGGACAGGGCCTGGGGAGCAATCAGCCCCAGCATTTT.